This T cell receptor beta chain was recovered during a study of shared clonotypes between healthy human individuals. Generated by immunoSEQ multiplex PCR, the TCRdb table keeps only in-frame clones and is missing some. The data contain 2 million to 2.5 million clones, about 92% of them singletons. The V gene's germline CDR1 is SGHRS and CDR2 YFSETQ. V was pared by 6 bases and J by 6 bases, with 12 bases of the junction left unmatched. This CDR3 is 14 amino acids long. This clone was picked up one time. The clonotype originates from a man in his late teens or twenties in good health. Some clones in this sample may be carry-over from other donors' samples. The rearrangement uses TRBV5-1 and TRBJ2-7; 7 nucleotides agree with TRBD1. Sequencing was carried out using naive CD4+ T cells from PBMCs. Subset: CD45RA+ positively selected. DNA of the CDR3: TGCGCCAGCACCCTGACAGGGTTATTGGGCGAGCAGTACTTC. It codes for CASTLTGLLGEQYF.